The T cell receptor (beta chain) described here comes from a study of blood T cell repertoires in COVID-19 (TCRdb year 2020). Study-level background: Samples from collaborators originated in the United States, Italy and Spain and spanned both the acute and convalescent phases of COVID-19. The repertoires were made available in a free public database intended to serve as a resource for research on the immune response to SARS-CoV-2. The material from the prospective study consisted of cDNA or gDNA derived from T cells, B-cell-depleted T cells, or PBMCs. The samples were drawn from the first 160 participants of the ongoing ImmuneRACE study and from 1,200 or so subjects provided by 6 global collaborators. Where available, HLA class I and class II types were taken from metadata supplied by the sample provider and were not determined by assay-based typing. Subjects who had been exposed to COVID-19, were actively infected with it, or had recovered from it provided the deeply sampled blood TCRbeta repertoires that made up the dataset. Nearly every sample came with metadata listing a de-identified subject ID, COVID-19 status, age in years and sex. Here is what the overall study found, with its caveats: How much clinical and demographic metadata was included differed by source and by participant, and the metadata was provided uncurated.

Whole blood was collected in K2EDTA tubes by collaborating institutions according to the institutions' own protocols. For TCRbeta analysis, collaborators shipped samples as frozen whole blood, isolated PBMCs, or DNA extracted from either of those sample types. Notes on this clone: Its recognized antigen is unknown. No base-level quality is on record; no much larger clone is a single base apart.

TCRbeta CDR3 regions were amplified from genomic DNA by means of the immunoSEQ Assay, a bias-controlled multiplex PCR. In the original analysis: Within the assay, amplification of reference gene primers was used to estimate how many nucleated cells each sample contained. To quantify the absolute abundance of each unique TCRbeta CDR3 rearrangement, sequence reads were collapsed and filtered. For each sample, productive Simpson clonality was calculated as the square root of Simpson's diversity index across productive rearrangements. This immuneACCESS table, as held by TCRdb, lists in-frame sequences with V and J called but not all clones. Of the missing ones, under half trace to an unresolved V gene in checked studies; the others have no known cause. That table furnishes V, J and clone size, whereas the DNA furnished D and trimming. A total of roughly 90,000 clones appear in this sample, 90% of them only once. Approximately 1.6% of the sample comes from the top ten.

V lost 5 bases and J lost 5 bases, and the count of bases not matched to a germline gene is 10. According to the germline V gene, CDR1 reads MDHEN and CDR2 reads SYDVKM. From its cysteine to its phenylalanine, the CDR3 spans 16 amino acids. Of all the DNA, just the CDR3 is kept, 48 bases in frame from base 1. This clonotype was obtained from a human donor with active COVID-19. The donor label of this sample is uncertain. This chain joins TRBV28 to TRBJ1-2, with 11 bases matching TRBD1. Material: peripheral blood. The CDR3 here reads CASSAGTGGTFYGYTF. The sequence in DNA is TGTGCCAGCAGTGCCGGGACAGGGGGAACATTTTATGGCTACACCTTC.